Reported below is one T cell receptor (beta chain). Its antigen remains unidentified. The germline CDR1 and CDR2 sequences are SGHDT and YYEEEE. The ends were cut back, 0 bases at V and 3 bases at J, with 10 bases in the middle. The CDR3 runs to 14 residues. Time point: persistent/refractory GD, antithyroid drugs over 5 years with positive TRAb. Extracted RNA from PBMCs served as the source of the TCR library. These data come from a study of regulatory T cells in long-lasting Graves disease. Findings of the study overall: Patients with persistent disease shared around 2,700 public clonotypes, outpacing the 900 to 1,000 shared by new patients. Peripheral blood, not thyroid tissue, was the sole material studied. Persistent-disease Graves' patients showed less TCR diversity than new cases.

Arm-PCR of CDR3 regions and iRepertoire HTBI primers were the basis on which TCR beta libraries were built. TCRdb recomputed calls from the multiplex PCR reads with MiXCR, one row per CDR3 protein. The sample consists of fewer than 450,000 distinct CDR3 sequences, about a quarter of them appearing once. This receptor was taken from a female donor with Graves disease. The chain couples TRBV5-6 to TRBJ2-7; D gene ambiguous. The specimen was peripheral blood mononuclear cells (PBMCs), collected when the disease was refractory, from a patient treated with antithyroid drugs. Written as DNA, the CDR3 is TGTGCCAGCAGCTTGGACAGCACAAACTACGAGCAGTACTTC. Translation gives CASSLDSTNYEQYF.